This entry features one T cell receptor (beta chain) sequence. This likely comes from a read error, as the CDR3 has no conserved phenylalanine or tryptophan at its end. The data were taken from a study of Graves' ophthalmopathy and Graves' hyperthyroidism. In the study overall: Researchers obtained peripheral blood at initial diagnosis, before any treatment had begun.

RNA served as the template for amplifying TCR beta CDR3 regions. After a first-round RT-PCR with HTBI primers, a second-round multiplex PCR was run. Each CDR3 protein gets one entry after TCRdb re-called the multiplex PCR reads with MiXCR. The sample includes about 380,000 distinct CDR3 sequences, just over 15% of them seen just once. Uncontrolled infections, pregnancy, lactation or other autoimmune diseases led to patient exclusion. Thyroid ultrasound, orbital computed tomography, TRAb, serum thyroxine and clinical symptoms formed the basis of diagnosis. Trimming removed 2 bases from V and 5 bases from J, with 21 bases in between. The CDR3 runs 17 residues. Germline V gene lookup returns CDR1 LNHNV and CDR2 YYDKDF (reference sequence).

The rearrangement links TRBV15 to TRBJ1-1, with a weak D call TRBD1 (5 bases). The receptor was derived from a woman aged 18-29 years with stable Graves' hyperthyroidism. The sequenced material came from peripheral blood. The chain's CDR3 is CATSRSIYRDEGTEAFY. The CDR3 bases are TGTGCCACCAGCAGATCGATTTATAGGGACGAGGGAACTGAAGCTTTCTAT.